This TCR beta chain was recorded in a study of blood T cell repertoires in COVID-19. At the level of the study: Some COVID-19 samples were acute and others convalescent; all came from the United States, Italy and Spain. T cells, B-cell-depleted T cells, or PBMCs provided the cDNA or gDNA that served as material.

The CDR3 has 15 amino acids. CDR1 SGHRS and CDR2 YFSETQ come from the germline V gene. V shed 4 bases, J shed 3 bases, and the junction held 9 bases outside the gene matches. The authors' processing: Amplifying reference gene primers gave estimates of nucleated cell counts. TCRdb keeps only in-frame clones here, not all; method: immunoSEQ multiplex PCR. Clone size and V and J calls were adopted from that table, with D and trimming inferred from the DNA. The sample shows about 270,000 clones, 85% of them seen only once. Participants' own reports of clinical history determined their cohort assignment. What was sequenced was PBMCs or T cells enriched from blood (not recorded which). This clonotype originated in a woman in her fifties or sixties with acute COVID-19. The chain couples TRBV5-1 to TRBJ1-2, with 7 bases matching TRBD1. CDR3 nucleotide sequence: TGCGCCAGCAGCCCTGGAGGGGGACAGCACTATGGCTACACCTTC. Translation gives CASSPGGGQHYGYTF.